This T cell receptor (beta chain) is from a study of identical twins. CDR3 length: 13 amino acids. CDR1 and CDR2 (germline): SQVTM, ANQGSEA. With 3 bases removed from V and 6 bases from J, the gap between germline ends came to 12 bases. A universal primer binding site was introduced by template switching. The final cDNA contained unique molecular identifiers. TCRdb used MiXCR to reprocess the 5' RACE reads, holding one entry per CDR3 protein. The repertoire holds approximately 550,000 distinct CDR3 sequences, 20% to 25% seen once, with approximately 0.48% in the top ten. In regard to this clonotype: Its antigen is not identified.

Study results and limitations: Memory repertoires showed no such pattern, whereas abundant cord blood beta clonotypes carried fewer insertions. Model-predicted out-of-frame TCR alpha sharing fell below observed values in monozygotic twins. Conclusions were drawn cross-sectionally by statistical analysis, without following the same donors.

This sample also belongs to another study, concerning yellow fever vaccine responses in identical twins.

Sequenced input: CD4+ T cells sorted from blood. The TCR comes from a woman aged 18-29 years in good health. The gene calls are TRBV29-1 and TRBJ1-5; perhaps TRBD1 as D (5 bases). CDR3 in amino acids: CSVDSGGGQPQHF. The CDR3 region has the DNA TGCAGCGTTGATTCCGGGGGAGGTCAGCCCCAGCATTTT.